This T cell receptor beta chain was captured by sequencing in a study of T cell changes during pregnancy in multiple sclerosis. The data were produced by immunoSEQ multiplex PCR, yet TCRdb's version contains in-frame clones alone and is incomplete. The sample carries 80,000 or so clones, around 92% recorded once. The CDR3 totals 16 residues. Germline CDR1 and CDR2: ENHRY and SYGVKD. J gave up 0 bases and V 2 bases, and 4 bases lay outside the gene matches. The sample in question was peripheral blood, obtained before pregnancy. The chain employs TRBV10-3 and TRBJ2-1, with 7 nucleotides matching TRBD1. The TCR was taken from a female donor with multiple sclerosis, enrolled in a pregnancy study. DNA for the CDR3: TGTGCCATCAGTGAGGACAGGGTGAGCTCCTACAATGAGCAGTTCTTC. Translated: CAISEDRVSSYNEQFF.